These T cell receptor beta chains were read from a single sample in a study of shared clonotypes between healthy human individuals. Clones were sequenced by immunoSEQ multiplex PCR, and TCRdb holds only the in-frame ones, with some missing. This table has about 1.5 million clones, roughly 95% appearing once. The material sequenced was naive CD4+ T cells sorted from blood. These TCRs come from a man in his thirties or forties in good health. Both conserved end residues are part of each CDR3. Each record gives: D gene, V gene, J gene, clone size, CDR3 protein, CDR3 DNA. The D gene is left open where the match is weak. Rows give clone size only sometimes, using once, few, many, or a class for an expanded clone.

d_gene: TRBD2
v_gene: TRBV6-5
j_gene: TRBJ2-7
abundance: .
CDR3aa: CASRTSGSRAQYF
CDR3nt: TGTGCCAGCAGGACGAGCGGGAGTAGAGCGCAGTACTTC

d_gene: TRBD1
v_gene: TRBV9
j_gene: TRBJ1-4
abundance: .
CDR3aa: CASSVGRQWGQAATNEKLFF
CDR3nt: TGTGCCAGCAGCGTAGGACGACAGTGGGGACAGGCCGCAACTAATGAAAAACTGTTTTTT

d_gene: .
v_gene: TRBV28
j_gene: TRBJ1-1
abundance: .
CDR3aa: CASRDRLNTEAFF
CDR3nt: TGTGCCAGCCGAGACAGGCTGAACACTGAAGCTTTCTTT

d_gene: .
v_gene: TRBV9
j_gene: TRBJ2-3
abundance: .
CDR3aa: CASSVVGSRRKGDTQYF
CDR3nt: TGTGCCAGCAGCGTAGTGGGGTCGCGACGGAAAGGGGATACGCAGTATTTT

d_gene: .
v_gene: TRBV5-1
j_gene: TRBJ2-3
abundance: once
CDR3aa: CASDWAGGTDTQYF
CDR3nt: TGCGCCAGTGACTGGGCAGGGGGCACAGATACGCAGTATTTT

d_gene: TRBD2
v_gene: TRBV28
j_gene: TRBJ2-7
abundance: .
CDR3aa: CASRIGGASYEQYF
CDR3nt: TGTGCCAGCAGGATCGGGGGGGCATCCTACGAGCAGTACTTC

d_gene: TRBD1
v_gene: TRBV11-1
j_gene: TRBJ1-2
abundance: .
CDR3aa: CASSLDRVPSGGYTF
CDR3nt: TGTGCCAGCAGCTTGGACAGGGTTCCGTCCGGTGGCTACACCTTC

d_gene: TRBD1
v_gene: TRBV28
j_gene: TRBJ2-5
abundance: .
CDR3aa: CASSLGQGLKETQYF
CDR3nt: TGTGCCAGCAGTCTAGGACAGGGGTTGAAAGAGACCCAGTACTTC

d_gene: .
v_gene: TRBV14
j_gene: TRBJ2-7
abundance: .
CDR3aa: CASSYGLLTEQYF
CDR3nt: TGTGCCAGCAGCTACGGACTTTTGACCGAGCAGTACTTC

d_gene: .
v_gene: TRBV19
j_gene: TRBJ2-1
abundance: .
CDR3aa: CASSMGGLVRNEQFF
CDR3nt: TGTGCCAGTAGTATGGGGGGCCTTGTACGGAATGAGCAGTTCTTC

d_gene: TRBD1
v_gene: TRBV11-2
j_gene: TRBJ2-1
abundance: .
CDR3aa: CASSLVQGANEQFF
CDR3nt: TGTGCCAGCAGCTTAGTACAGGGGGCCAATGAGCAGTTCTTC

d_gene: .
v_gene: TRBV2
j_gene: TRBJ1-1
abundance: .
CDR3aa: CASSVAGNTEAFF
CDR3nt: TGTGCCAGCAGTGTGGCAGGGAACACTGAAGCTTTCTTT

d_gene: TRBD2
v_gene: TRBV7-2
j_gene: TRBJ2-1
abundance: .
CDR3aa: CASSLALGGSSYNEQFF
CDR3nt: TGTGCCAGCAGCTTAGCGTTAGGCGGGAGCTCCTACAATGAGCAGTTCTTC

d_gene: .
v_gene: TRBV7-8
j_gene: TRBJ2-7
abundance: .
CDR3aa: CASSPTIAGRNYEQYF
CDR3nt: TGTGCCAGCAGTCCCACAATCGCTGGACGGAACTACGAGCAGTACTTC

d_gene: .
v_gene: TRBV2
j_gene: TRBJ1-1
abundance: .
CDR3aa: CASSRDGSSFF
CDR3nt: TGTGCCAGCAGTCGGGACGGCTCGAGTTTCTTT

d_gene: .
v_gene: TRBV29-1
j_gene: TRBJ2-2
abundance: .
CDR3aa: CSVRPRSNTGELFF
CDR3nt: TGCAGCGTTCGTCCCAGGTCGAACACCGGGGAGCTGTTTTTT

d_gene: .
v_gene: TRBV5-1
j_gene: TRBJ2-1
abundance: once
CDR3aa: CASRVIISIDEQFF
CDR3nt: TGCGCCAGCAGGGTCATCATAAGTATCGATGAGCAGTTCTTC

d_gene: .
v_gene: TRBV15
j_gene: TRBJ2-4
abundance: .
CDR3aa: CATSRDRDIQYF
CDR3nt: TGTGCCACCAGCAGAGATCGTGACATTCAGTACTTC

d_gene: .
v_gene: TRBV10-3
j_gene: TRBJ2-3
abundance: .
CDR3aa: CAISEYSGVIITDTQYF
CDR3nt: TGTGCCATCAGTGAGTACTCCGGGGTTATTATCACAGATACGCAGTATTTT

d_gene: .
v_gene: TRBV18
j_gene: TRBJ2-7
abundance: .
CDR3aa: CASSPLASEQYF
CDR3nt: TGTGCCAGCTCACCACTCGCGAGTGAGCAGTACTTC

d_gene: .
v_gene: TRBV11-2
j_gene: TRBJ2-5
abundance: .
CDR3aa: CASSSYRGTVIGETQYF
CDR3nt: TGTGCCAGCAGCTCGTATAGAGGAACAGTGATAGGAGAGACCCAGTACTTC

d_gene: TRBD2
v_gene: TRBV4-1
j_gene: TRBJ2-1
abundance: .
CDR3aa: CASSHALAGGRDEQFF
CDR3nt: TGCGCCAGCAGCCACGCTCTAGCGGGAGGAAGGGATGAGCAGTTCTTC

d_gene: TRBD1
v_gene: TRBV5-1
j_gene: TRBJ2-5
abundance: .
CDR3aa: CASSRGTGEIGETQYF
CDR3nt: TGCGCCAGCAGCAGGGGGACAGGGGAGATTGGAGAGACCCAGTACTTC

d_gene: .
v_gene: TRBV29-1
j_gene: TRBJ2-1
abundance: .
CDR3aa: CSVVRGTGHNEQFF
CDR3nt: TGCAGCGTTGTGAGAGGGACCGGTCACAATGAGCAGTTCTTC

d_gene: .
v_gene: TRBV19
j_gene: TRBJ2-6
abundance: .
CDR3aa: CASSMLLASGANVLTF
CDR3nt: TGTGCCAGTAGTATGCTTCTGGCTTCTGGGGCCAACGTCCTGACTTTC

d_gene: TRBD2
v_gene: TRBV7-2
j_gene: TRBJ2-3
abundance: .
CDR3aa: CASSFLAGRDTQYF
CDR3nt: TGTGCCAGCAGCTTTCTAGCGGGAAGGGATACGCAGTATTTT

d_gene: .
v_gene: TRBV20-1
j_gene: TRBJ2-4
abundance: .
CDR3aa: CSARDYDIQYF
CDR3nt: TGCAGTGCTAGAGATTACGACATTCAGTACTTC

d_gene: TRBD2
v_gene: TRBV7-9
j_gene: TRBJ2-1
abundance: .
CDR3aa: CASQGGASGRLNEQFF
CDR3nt: TGTGCCAGCCAAGGCGGGGCTAGCGGGAGACTCAATGAGCAGTTCTTC

d_gene: TRBD2
v_gene: TRBV27
j_gene: TRBJ2-7
abundance: once
CDR3aa: CASSSGLAGEQYF
CDR3nt: TGTGCCAGCAGTTCCGGACTAGCCGGCGAGCAGTACTTC

d_gene: TRBD2
v_gene: TRBV5-4
j_gene: TRBJ2-1
abundance: .
CDR3aa: CASGKTSGSLNEQFF
CDR3nt: TGTGCCAGCGGGAAAACTAGCGGGAGCTTAAATGAGCAGTTCTTC

d_gene: TRBD1
v_gene: TRBV28
j_gene: TRBJ2-7
abundance: .
CDR3aa: CASTWTTGTGGRSYEQYF
CDR3nt: TGTGCCAGCACATGGACAACCGGGACAGGGGGCCGGAGCTACGAGCAGTACTTC

d_gene: .
v_gene: TRBV7-9
j_gene: TRBJ1-1
abundance: .
CDR3aa: CASSLEVGLEAFF
CDR3nt: TGTGCCAGCAGCCTAGAGGTAGGTCTGGAAGCTTTCTTT

d_gene: .
v_gene: TRBV5-1
j_gene: TRBJ1-1
abundance: .
CDR3aa: CASSLLDTEAFF
CDR3nt: TGCGCCAGCAGCTTGCTAGACACTGAAGCTTTCTTT

d_gene: TRBD2
v_gene: TRBV28
j_gene: TRBJ2-7
abundance: .
CDR3aa: CASIGLAPYEQYF
CDR3nt: TGTGCCAGCATCGGACTAGCTCCCTACGAGCAGTACTTC

d_gene: TRBD2
v_gene: TRBV27
j_gene: TRBJ2-2
abundance: once
CDR3aa: CASSRTSGDPNTGELFF
CDR3nt: TGTGCCAGCAGTCGGACTAGCGGGGACCCGAACACCGGGGAGCTGTTTTTT

d_gene: .
v_gene: TRBV7-9
j_gene: TRBJ2-7
abundance: once
CDR3aa: CASSHDAGYSQNEQYF
CDR3nt: TGTGCCAGCAGCCATGATGCCGGCTACTCCCAAAACGAGCAGTACTTC

d_gene: TRBD2
v_gene: TRBV11-2
j_gene: TRBJ2-1
abundance: once
CDR3aa: CASSFGGSSYNEQFF
CDR3nt: TGTGCCAGCAGCTTTGGCGGGAGCTCCTACAATGAGCAGTTCTTC